One T cell receptor beta chain is described in this entry. The antigen is not known. The sample belongs to a study of shared clonotypes between healthy human individuals. Clones were sequenced by immunoSEQ multiplex PCR, and TCRdb holds only the in-frame ones, with some missing. This sample yields millions of clones, of which 85% to 95% are seen a single time; 0.13% belongs to the top ten. The CDR3 extends over 17 amino acids. CDR1 and CDR2 from the germline V gene are SGDLS and YYNGEE. Unmatched junction bases numbered 13, after V lost 4 bases and J lost 6 bases. Findings and limits, study-wide: A reduction in generation probabilities was seen for non-shared clonotypes relative to those shared by all four donors. Sampling used blood alone; tissue repertoires probably differ.

The chain carries TRBV9 and TRBJ1-4; 9 bases match TRBD1. The source of this sequence is a man between 18 and 29 years old in good health. What was sequenced was naive CD4+ T cells sorted from blood. Subset of the sample: CD45RA+ positively selected. CDR3 DNA sequence: TGTGCCAGCAGCCCTACAGGGGGCGCCAGTAAGGATGAAAAACTGTTTTTT. Translating it yields CASSPTGGASKDEKLFF.